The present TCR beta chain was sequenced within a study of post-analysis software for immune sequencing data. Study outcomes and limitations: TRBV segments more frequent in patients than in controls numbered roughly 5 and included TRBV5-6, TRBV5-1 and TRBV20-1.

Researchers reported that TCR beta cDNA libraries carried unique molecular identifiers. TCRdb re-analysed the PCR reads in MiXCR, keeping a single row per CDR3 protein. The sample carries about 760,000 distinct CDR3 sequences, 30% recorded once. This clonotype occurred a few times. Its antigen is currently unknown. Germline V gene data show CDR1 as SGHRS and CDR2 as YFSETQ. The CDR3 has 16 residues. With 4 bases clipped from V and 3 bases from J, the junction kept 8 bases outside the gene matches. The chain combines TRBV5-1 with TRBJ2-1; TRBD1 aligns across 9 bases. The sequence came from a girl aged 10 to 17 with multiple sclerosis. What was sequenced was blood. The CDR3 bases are TGCGCCAGCAGCCCCGCGGTGGACAGGGGCTACAATGAGCAGTTCTTC. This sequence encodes CASSPAVDRGYNEQFF.